The present TCR beta chain was sequenced within a study of CD8 T cells in Susac syndrome. The trim removed 7 bases at V and 11 bases at J, leaving 12 bases unmatched. The CDR3 consists of 14 residues. In germline, CDR1 is GTSNPN, CDR2 SVGIG (reference sequence). cDNA came from roughly 0.53 to 1 ug RNA primed by random hexamers. Amplification of the TCR beta CDR3 was carried out by immunoSEQ multiplex PCR, which spanned a total of 54 Vbeta and 13 Jbeta segments. Using its own MiXCR run on the immunoSEQ multiplex PCR reads, TCRdb lists one record per CDR3 protein. The table records 160,000 or so distinct CDR3 sequences, nearly 97% of them present only once.

Sequencing was carried out using CD8+ T cells from PBMCs. The chain is built from TRBV30 and TRBJ1-6; 9 nucleotides agree with TRBD1. The receptor comes from a human donor with multiple sclerosis. CDR3 amino acids: CAYYSGTGNTPLHF. CDR3 bases: TGTGCCTACTACTCCGGGACAGGGAATACACCCCTCCACTTT.